The source of this T cell receptor beta chain is a study of shared clonotypes between healthy human individuals. Across the whole study: Per donor, CD8 memory used one plate, CD8 naive used two, CD4 memory used three and CD4 naive used three. Study results and limitations: Clonotype sharing among donors likely depends on sequencing depth.

CDR1 is GTSNPN and CDR2 is SVGIG in the germline V gene (reference sequence). This CDR3 has 15 residues. The donors, all of them Caucasian adults, lived in Nashville, Tennessee. Here immunoSEQ multiplex PCR was the method, and the copy in TCRdb shows in-frame clones only, minus some. Of around 1,000,000 clones listed, around 77% are singletons. A remark on this clone: Its target is not known.

The J gene is TRBJ2-3, the V gene TRBV30, with 9 bases matching TRBD1. The J call is doubtful: the DNA matches TRBJ1-5 better. Sequencing used memory CD4+ T cells from PBMCs. This sample's subset: CD45RA-negative fraction. The sequence derives from a man between 18 and 35 years old in good health. Some clones in this sample may be carry-over from other donors' samples. CDR3 in DNA: TGTGCCTGGAGAGCCGGGACAGGGCTAACAGATACGCAGCATTTT. Translated, it gives CAWRAGTGLTDTQHF.